This entry lists 30 T cell receptor beta chains sequenced from one sample in a study of graft-versus-host responses after intestinal transplantation. Sequenced by immunoSEQ multiplex PCR; TCRdb stores in-frame clones only, minus some. The sample lists about 93,000 clones, over 85% occurring once. Antigens for these TCRs are unknown. The sequencing used unstimulated CD8+ T cells sorted from spleen or lymph node cells, collected before intestinal transplant. The receptor source for this set is a human donor who received an intestinal transplant.

J is TRBJ2-2 and V is TRBV6-1; maybe TRBD2 (6 bases). There are 15 residues in the CDR3. V was clipped by 4 bases and J by 4 bases, with 13 bases between them. Germline V gene data show CDR1 as MNHNS and CDR2 as SASEGT. The CDR3 DNA reads TGTGCCAGCAGTGGATATGGACTACCCACCGGGGAGCTGTTTTTT. Protein product: CASSGYGLPTGELFF.

The chain links TRBV2 to TRBJ1-3; 8 bases align to TRBD1. This CDR3 is 18 amino acids long. The trim removed 8 bases at V and 0 bases at J, leaving 15 bases unmatched. Germline CDR1 SNHLY, CDR2 FYNNEI. DNA for the CDR3: TGTGCCAGCGGTTCGGGACAGGCAGTTTGGGTCTCTGGAAACACCATATATTTT. It codes for CASGSGQAVWVSGNTIYF.

V usage is TRBV30 and J usage is TRBJ2-2; D is uncertain. The CDR3 consists of 14 residues. CDR1 and CDR2 (germline): GTSNPN, SVGIG (reference sequence). Deletions cut 2 bases from V and 6 bases from J, with 13 bases between. The CDR3 nucleotides read TGTGCCTGGAGTCCCTCCGGAGTTCCCGGGGAGCTGTTTTTT. This translates into CAWSPSGVPGELFF.

The V call is TRBV30, the J call TRBJ1-3, with D unclear. Germline assignment: CDR1 GTSNPN and CDR2 SVGIG (reference sequence). This CDR3 spans 14 amino acids. V was pared by 5 bases and J by 0 bases, with 11 bases between. CDR3: CAWGGGSSGNTIYF. In DNA, the CDR3 is TGTGCCTGGGGCGGAGGGAGCTCTGGAAACACCATATATTTT.

The chain joins TRBV4-2 to TRBJ1-2, with TRBD1 matching over 7 bases. Trimming at V came to 0 bases and at J to 4 bases, leaving 5 bases not matched to a gene. This CDR3 contains 15 residues. From germline, CDR1 is LGHNA and CDR2 YNFKEQ. CDR3 bases: TGTGCCAGCAGCCAAGAGTTAGGGGGCGGCTATGGCTACACCTTC. Translated, it gives CASSQELGGGYGYTF.

V and J are TRBV9 and TRBJ2-5; TRBD1 agrees at 9 bases. The J call may be faulty, since TRBJ2-7 better matches the DNA end. CDR3 length: 13 residues. CDR1 is SGDLS and CDR2 is YYNGEE in the germline V gene. CDR3 sequence (DNA): TGTGCCAGCAGCGCCGGGACAGGGTACGAGCAGTACTTC. It codes for CASSAGTGYEQYF.

This clone has just one count. The J gene is TRBJ2-3, the V gene TRBV9, with TRBD2 matching over 7 bases. CDR1 is SGDLS, CDR2 YYNGEE, per germline. V lost 4 bases, J lost 2 bases, and 7 bases stayed unmatched. The length of the CDR3 is 15 residues. The CDR3 here is CASSIGDYSTDTQYF. CDR3 DNA: TGTGCCAGCAGCATCGGGGACTACTCCACAGATACGCAGTATTTT.

The chain employs TRBV30 and TRBJ2-7; D perhaps matches TRBD1 (6 bases). The CDR3 is 13 amino acids. The germline V gene has CDR1 GTSNPN and CDR2 SVGIG (reference sequence). Trimming shortened V by 2 bases and J by 7 bases, and 15 bases separated the two germline ends. As DNA, the CDR3 is TGTGCCTGGAGTAGGGGGACGGTCGGAGAGCAGTACTTC. This encodes CAWSRGTVGEQYF.

The chain carries TRBV7-9 and TRBJ2-7; tentative D call: TRBD2 (6 bases). The germline V and J ends were trimmed by 3 bases and 5 bases, with 14 bases remaining between them. There are 14 residues in the CDR3. Germline assignment: CDR1 SEHNR and CDR2 FQNEAQ (reference sequence). CDR3 residues: CASSFPEGFHEQYF. The CDR3 nucleotides read TGTGCCAGCAGCTTCCCGGAGGGGTTCCACGAGCAGTACTTC.

This chain joins TRBV19 and TRBJ2-5; D call uncertain. The CDR3 has 16 residues. The V end lost 0 bases, the J end lost 2 bases, and 13 bases lay between the germline ends. Germline V gene lookup returns CDR1 LNHDA and CDR2 SQIVND (reference sequence). In nucleotides, the CDR3 is TGTGCCAGTAGTATAGATCTATTCACAGAACAAGAGACCCAGTACTTC. It encodes CASSIDLFTEQETQYF.

The genes are TRBV6-1 and TRBJ2-3; TRBD2 matches 9 bases. This CDR3 spans 14 amino acids. The germline gives CDR1 MNHNS, CDR2 SASEGT. Losses at the gene ends were 8 bases for V and 3 bases for J; bases not matched to a gene: 6. The CDR3 region has the DNA TGTGCCAGCTCGCTAGCGGGAAAGACAGATACGCAGTATTTT. Translated: CASSLAGKTDTQYF.

The V call is TRBV5-4, the J call TRBJ2-7, with D perhaps TRBD2 (5 bases). CDR3 length: 15 amino acids. Trimming cost V 4 bases and J 2 bases, with 16 bases left between them. The germline V gene has CDR1 SGHNT and CDR2 YYREEE (reference sequence). The CDR3 nucleotides read TGTGCCAGCAGCCCCGGCCCCGACGGGGCCTACGAGCAGTACTTC. Its translation is CASSPGPDGAYEQYF.

V is TRBV7-2 and J is TRBJ2-3; TRBD2 matches 13 bases. Germline-derived CDR1 and CDR2 are SGHTA and FQGNSA. After removal of 4 bases from V and 6 bases from J, the junction contained 10 bases not matched to a gene. The CDR3 is made up of 17 amino acids. CDR3 in DNA: TGTGCCAGCAGCTCGGGACTAGCGGGGCCCTTTGTCGATACGCAGTATTTT. Its translation is CASSSGLAGPFVDTQYF.

Only a few counts were recorded for this clone. The sample holds other DNA sequences that translate to the same CDR3. The V and J genes are TRBV6-5 and TRBJ1-4; 11 nucleotides line up with TRBD1. V dropped 0 bases and J dropped 8; count of bases not matched to a gene: 2. The CDR3 is 15 amino acids. CDR1 MNHEY and CDR2 SVGAGI come from the germline V gene. CDR3 bases: TGTGCCAGCAGTTACTCGGGACAGGGGGGGGAAAAACTGTTTTTT. Translated: CASSYSGQGGEKLFF.

In DNA form, the CDR3 reads TGTGCCAGCAGCTTAGCCGGGGATGATACGCAGTATTTT. Its protein is CASSLAGDDTQYF. The chain uses TRBV13 and TRBJ2-3; possible D gene TRBD2, 5 bases. Germline V gene lookup returns CDR1 PRHDT and CDR2 FYEKMQ (reference sequence). The CDR3 is 13 residues long. V lost 1 base to trimming and J lost 6 bases, with 8 bases between them.

The chain carries TRBV18 and TRBJ1-4; no firm D call. The CDR3 sequence is 14 residues long. V shed 6 bases and J shed 2 bases, with 10 bases lying between them. Germline loops: CDR1 KGHSH, CDR2 LQKENI. This CDR3 is CASSGSGTNEKLFF. The CDR3 DNA reads TGTGCCAGCTCCGGATCGGGGACTAATGAAAAACTGTTTTTT.

The sample holds a few counts of this clone. Other DNA sequences in this sample translate to the same CDR3. V gene TRBV10-2 combines with J gene TRBJ2-7; D gene uncertain. This CDR3 is 13 amino acids long. The germline V gene has CDR1 WSHSY and CDR2 SAAADI. Trimming cost V 2 bases and J 2 bases, with 7 bases left between them. DNA of the CDR3: TGCGCCAGCAGTGAGGGTACGGCCTACGAGCAGTACTTC. This sequence encodes CASSEGTAYEQYF.

V and J are TRBV1 and TRBJ2-7; the table assigns TRBD2, which was not confirmed against the DNA. TRBV1 is listed as a pseudogene. The CDR3 has 14 amino acids. As DNA, the CDR3 is TGCACCAGCAGCCAAGGGGGGTTTGGGGGGGAGCAGTACTTC. Its protein is CTSSQGGFGGEQYF.

The chain links TRBV6-5 to TRBJ2-7; 8 nucleotides match TRBD1. This CDR3 comprises 14 residues. Germline V gives CDR1 MNHEY, CDR2 SVGAGI. The junction had 7 bases not matched to a gene; V was cut back by 7 bases and J by 2 bases. CDR3 residues: CASTPGQETYEQYF. CDR3 sequence (DNA): TGTGCCAGCACCCCGGGACAGGAAACCTACGAGCAGTACTTC.

The chain couples TRBV4-2 to TRBJ2-7; 9 bases match TRBD1. CDR3 length: 13 residues. Trimming at V came to 4 bases and at J to 6 bases, leaving 4 bases not matched to a gene. Per the germline V gene, CDR1 is LGHNA and CDR2 is YNFKEQ. CDR3 DNA sequence: TGTGCCAGCAGCCTTCTGGACAGGGGCGAGCAGTACTTC. Translated: CASSLLDRGEQYF.

The chain employs TRBV6-1 and TRBJ2-2, with D possibly being TRBD2 (6 bases). Per the germline V gene, CDR1 is MNHNS and CDR2 is SASEGT. Trimming stripped 2 bases from V and 9 bases from J, with 22 bases between. The CDR3 contains 17 residues. This chain's CDR3 is CASSEPGGVPDLRELFF. CDR3 coding DNA: TGTGCCAGCAGTGAACCGGGCGGGGTCCCCGACCTGCGGGAGCTGTTTTTT.

The chain recombines TRBV2 with TRBJ2-4; 7 bases fit TRBD1. CDR1 and CDR2 from the germline V gene are SNHLY and FYNNEI. CDR3 size: 14 residues. J lost 8 bases, V lost 1 base, and 5 bases had no gene match. The CDR3 region has the DNA TGTGCCAGCAGTGAAGAGACAGGGTGGGACATTCAGTACTTC. Translated: CASSEETGWDIQYF.

The chain's CDR3 is CASSQGWGQTYEQYF. CDR3 sequence (DNA): TGCGCCAGCAGCCAAGGATGGGGACAGACCTACGAGCAGTACTTC. The rearrangement links TRBV4-1 to TRBJ2-7, with 7 bases that match TRBD1. The CDR3 totals 15 residues. Germline CDR1 reads MGHRA; CDR2 reads YSYEKL. With 1 base clipped from V and 2 bases from J, the junction kept 5 bases outside the gene matches.

The chain recombines TRBV7-3 with TRBJ2-3; no reliable D call. CDR3 length: 13 amino acids. Trimming removed 1 base from V and 4 bases from J, with 6 bases in between. The germline gives CDR1 SGHTA, CDR2 FQGTGA. The CDR3 region is CASSLITADTQYF. CDR3 coding DNA: TGTGCCAGCAGCTTAATAACGGCAGATACGCAGTATTTT.

The genes are TRBV5-1 and TRBJ1-1; D gene ambiguous. Germline CDR1 and CDR2: SGHRS and YFSETQ. This CDR3 is 14 amino acids long. Trimming removed 0 bases at V and 3 bases at J, with 9 bases between. The CDR3: CASSLGTAHTEAFF. CDR3 sequence (DNA): TGCGCCAGCAGCTTGGGAACAGCCCACACTGAAGCTTTCTTT.

This clone was counted a single time. The chain carries TRBV5-5 and TRBJ2-5, with a weak D call TRBD1 (5 bases). CDR1 and CDR2 (germline): SGHKS, YYEKEE (reference sequence). There are 15 residues in the CDR3. V lost 4 bases to trimming and J lost 5 bases, with 18 bases between them. Here the CDR3 DNA reads TGTGCCAGCAGCAAAAGCTGGGGCACCTATGAGACCCAGTACTTC. It is translated as CASSKSWGTYETQYF.

The rearrangement links TRBV2 to TRBJ1-6; 7 positions match TRBD1. The ends lost 2 bases at V and 8 bases at J; junction bases unmatched: 6. This CDR3 comprises 15 residues. Germline assignment: CDR1 SNHLY and CDR2 FYNNEI. CDR3 nucleotides: TGTGCCAGCAGTGAACATCGCCAGGGGGATTCACCCCTCCACTTT. Encoded protein: CASSEHRQGDSPLHF.

The chain couples TRBV29-1 to TRBJ2-7, with a tentative D call TRBD2 (5 bases). V shed 6 bases and J shed 3 bases, with 12 bases lying between them. Germline CDR1 reads SQVTM; CDR2 reads ANQGSEA. The CDR3 is 12 residues long. CDR3 coding DNA: TGCAGCGTCAAGAAGGGAGTCTACGAGCAGTACTTC. Amino acids: CSVKKGVYEQYF.

This chain links TRBV7-9 with TRBJ1-2, with TRBD1 as a possible D gene (6 bases). This CDR3 spans 13 amino acids. In germline, CDR1 is SEHNR, CDR2 FQNEAQ (reference sequence). Between the trimmed V and J ends, which lost 1 base and 6 bases, there was a span of 9 bases. The CDR3 DNA reads as TGTGCCAGCAGCTTAGGGGGGCAAGATGGCTACACCTTC. As protein: CASSLGGQDGYTF. Variable domain in full (rest from reference TRBV7-9 and TRBJ1-2): DTGVSQNPRHKITKRGQNVTFRCDPISEHNRLYWYRQTLGQGPEFLTYFQNEAQLEKSRLLSDRFSAERPKGSFSTLEIQRTEQGDSAMYLCASSLGGQDGYTFGSGTRLTVV.

This chain uses TRBV4-1 with TRBJ2-5; D is perhaps TRBD1 (6 bases). Near its end, the DNA agrees better with TRBJ2-7, so the J call may be wrong. This CDR3 has 15 residues. CDR1 MGHRA and CDR2 YSYEKL come from the germline V gene. The CDR3 DNA reads as TGCGCCAGCAGCCAAGGGAATTTGCAGGGGCCCGAGCAGTACTTC. It is translated as CASSQGNLQGPEQYF.